These 31 T cell receptor beta chains originate from one sample sequenced in a study of T-cell memory formation after mild COVID-19. Via MiXCR, TCRdb re-called the 5' RACE reads, giving one row per CDR3 protein. The table records around 510,000 distinct CDR3 sequences, about 20% of them present only once. Sample: PBMCs or a T cell subset sorted from them (not recorded which). The source is an adult woman who had mild COVID-19 (a few samples of this study predate the infection). Cell type and time point are not known.

This clonotype showed up just a few times. The chain has TRBV12-3 or TRBV12-4 and TRBJ2-1; TRBD1 agrees at 7 bases. The CDR3 length is 15 residues. V lost 0 bases to trimming and J lost 5 bases; unmatched junction nucleotides: 4. The DNA for the CDR3 is TGTGCCAGCAGTTTAGCAGGGGGCAGGAACAATGAGCAGTTCTTC. It encodes CASSLAGGRNNEQFF.

The rearrangement links TRBV5-1 to TRBJ2-1; 7 bases are shared with TRBD1. In germline, CDR1 is SGHRS, CDR2 YFSETQ. There are 18 residues in the CDR3. V trimming: 1 base; J trimming: 1 base; junction bases outside the gene matches: 11. The CDR3 here is CASSLSLLGQDSYNEQFF. CDR3 DNA: TGCGCCAGCAGCTTGTCCCTATTAGGACAGGATTCCTACAATGAGCAGTTCTTC. The whole variable domain, filled in from reference TRBV5-1 and TRBJ2-1, reads KAGVTQTPRYLIKTRGQQVTLSCSPISGHRSVSWYQQTPGQGLQFLFEYFSETQRNKGNFPGRFSGRQFSNSRSEMNVSTLELGDSALYLCASSLSLLGQDSYNEQFFGPGTRLTVL.

J is TRBJ2-5 and V is TRBV5-1; maybe TRBD2 (7 bases). This CDR3 is 14 amino acids long. Germline V gene sequence: CDR1 SGHRS, CDR2 YFSETQ. Trimming stripped 5 bases from V and 4 bases from J, with 15 bases between. CDR3 sequence: CASRLRGLGETQYF. The CDR3 DNA sequence: TGCGCCAGCAGATTGCGGGGGCTTGGAGAGACCCAGTACTTC.

J is TRBJ2-2 and V is TRBV19; 11 nucleotides agree with TRBD1. V trimming: 6 bases; J trimming: 5 bases; junction bases outside the gene matches: 5. In germline, CDR1 is LNHDA, CDR2 SQIVND (reference sequence). The CDR3 runs to 15 residues. This chain's CDR3 is CASRTGQGGTGELFF. In nucleotides, the CDR3 is TGTGCCAGTAGGACGGGACAGGGGGGGACCGGGGAGCTGTTTTTT. Together with reference TRBV19 and TRBJ2-2, the CDR3 gives the full variable domain: DGGITQSPKYLFRKEGQNVTLSCEQNLNHDAMYWYRQDPGQGLRLIYYSQIVNDFQKGDIAEGYSVSREKKESFPLTVTSAQKNPTAFYLCASRTGQGGTGELFFGEGSRLTVL.

This clonotype was seen more than once but under ten times. V gene TRBV15 combines with J gene TRBJ2-7, with D perhaps matching TRBD2 (5 bases). V was shortened by 0 bases and J by 2 bases, with 17 bases between the two germline ends. The CDR3 extends over 17 amino acids. Germline V gives CDR1 LNHNV, CDR2 YYDKDF (reference sequence). This chain's CDR3 is CATSRDRLGRRTYEQYF. The CDR3 region has the DNA TGTGCCACCAGCAGAGACCGATTGGGTCGGAGGACCTACGAGCAGTACTTC.

This clonotype appeared a few times. V is TRBV5-1 and J is TRBJ1-1; 7 nucleotides align to TRBD1. Germline values: CDR1 SGHRS, CDR2 YFSETQ. After removal of 4 bases from V and 6 bases from J, the junction contained 6 bases not matched to a gene. This CDR3 has 13 amino acids. CDR3 sequence reads: CASSTGEVPEAFF. CDR3 DNA: TGCGCCAGCAGCACAGGGGAGGTCCCTGAAGCTTTCTTT.

The chain uses TRBV6-6 and TRBJ2-2; the D is unclear. This CDR3 has 14 residues. Germline V gives CDR1 MNHNY, CDR2 SVGAGI (reference sequence). Trimming removed 2 bases from V and 3 bases from J, with 7 bases in between. The DNA of the CDR3 is TGTGCCAGCAGTTACGGGGAATACACCGGGGAGCTGTTTTTT. Protein sequence: CASSYGEYTGELFF.

This clonotype was found a few times. This chain joins TRBV4-1 and TRBJ1-1; TRBD1 matches at 9 bases. CDR3 length: 16 amino acids. CDR1 and CDR2 (germline): MGHRA, YSYEKL. After removal of 4 bases from V and 4 bases from J, the junction contained 10 bases not matched to a gene. Here the CDR3 reads CASSPPGTGTFTEAFF. DNA of the CDR3: TGCGCCAGCAGCCCCCCCGGGACAGGGACGTTCACTGAAGCTTTCTTT.

This clonotype has more than one count but fewer than ten. This chain uses TRBV19 with TRBJ2-7; D may be TRBD1 (6 bases). Germline lookup yields CDR1 LNHDA and CDR2 SQIVND (reference sequence). The CDR3 has 13 amino acids. Trimming removed 5 bases from V and 2 bases from J, with 10 bases in between. The CDR3: CASSPRQAYEQYF. For the CDR3, the DNA is TGTGCCAGTAGTCCGCGACAGGCCTACGAGCAGTACTTC. The variable domain in full, with the rest retrieved from reference TRBV19 and TRBJ2-7, is DGGITQSPKYLFRKEGQNVTLSCEQNLNHDAMYWYRQDPGQGLRLIYYSQIVNDFQKGDIAEGYSVSREKKESFPLTVTSAQKNPTAFYLCASSPRQAYEQYFGPGTRLTVT.

The chain recombines TRBV5-1 with TRBJ1-5; D uncertain. The V gene's germline CDR1 is SGHRS and CDR2 YFSETQ. V dropped 4 bases and J dropped 2 bases, with 13 bases sitting between them. The length of the CDR3 is 15 residues. For the CDR3, the DNA is TGCGCCAGCAGCCCCGGCCGACCCGGCAATCAGCCCCAGCATTTT. Encoded protein: CASSPGRPGNQPQHF.

V and J are TRBV12-3 or TRBV12-4 and TRBJ2-3, with TRBD2 matching over 14 bases. V shed 3 bases, J shed 3 bases, and the junction held 5 bases outside the gene matches. The CDR3 runs to 17 residues. DNA for the CDR3: TGTGCCAGCAGTTTGACTAGCGGGGGGGCAGGGACAGATACGCAGTATTTT. Translated: CASSLTSGGAGTDTQYF.

This clonotype was seen many times. The chain combines TRBV5-1 with TRBJ2-5; D is ambiguous. V shed 4 bases and J shed 1 base, with 17 bases lying between them. CDR3 length equals 16 residues. Germline lookup yields CDR1 SGHRS and CDR2 YFSETQ. The CDR3, as DNA: TGCGCCAGCAGCCCGAGGCAGCAATTCACCCAAGAGACCCAGTACTTC. It yields the protein CASSPRQQFTQETQYF.

This clonotype was found a few times. The rearrangement links TRBV4-3 to TRBJ2-7; 7 nucleotides match TRBD2. Trimming cost V 0 bases and J 0 bases; bases outside gene matches: 8. Germline CDR1 and CDR2: LGHNA and YSLEER. The CDR3 is made up of 17 amino acids. The CDR3 sequence: CASSQEAPSGGSYEQYF. For the CDR3, the DNA is TGCGCCAGCAGCCAAGAAGCCCCTAGCGGAGGCTCCTACGAGCAGTACTTC.

Only a few counts were recorded for this clonotype. The gene calls are TRBV5-5 and TRBJ1-1; TRBD1 might be the D (6 bases). This CDR3 is built from 14 residues. Germline CDR1 and CDR2: SGHKS and YYEKEE (reference sequence). V shed 4 bases and J shed 1 base, with 11 bases lying between them. CDR3 nucleotides: TGTGCCAGCAGCGTGGACAGTTGGAACACTGAAGCTTTCTTT. This gives the protein CASSVDSWNTEAFF.

The chain combines TRBV6-5 with TRBJ2-1; D gene ambiguous. Germline loops: CDR1 MNHEY, CDR2 SVGAGI. The V and J ends lost 0 bases and 2 bases respectively, with 8 bases between them. This CDR3 comprises 15 residues. The CDR3: CASSYSSRPYNEQFF. The CDR3 DNA reads as TGTGCCAGCAGTTACTCTTCGCGACCCTACAATGAGCAGTTCTTC.

This clonotype has a handful of counts. The V gene is TRBV6-2 or TRBV6-3, the J gene TRBJ2-7, with a possible D match to TRBD1 (5 bases). The CDR3 is made up of 15 amino acids. Trimming shortened V by 0 bases and J by 4 bases, and 13 bases separated the two germline ends. CDR1 is MNHEY, CDR2 SVGEGT, per germline. As DNA, the CDR3 is TGTGCCAGCAGTTACTCCCGACAGAGGCAGTACGAGCAGTACTTC. Amino acids: CASSYSRQRQYEQYF.

This clonotype was observed a handful of times. The rearrangement uses TRBV12-3 or TRBV12-4 and TRBJ2-7; maybe TRBD2 (6 bases). The CDR3 consists of 16 residues. V gave up 2 bases and J gave up 3 bases, with 17 bases separating them. CDR3 in amino acids: CASSLRGGTTGYEQYF. CDR3 DNA sequence: TGTGCCAGCAGTTTACGTGGAGGGACCACAGGCTACGAGCAGTACTTC.

The chain couples TRBV18 to TRBJ1-2; no reliable D call. The CDR3 is 18 amino acids. Trimming took 3 bases from V and 0 from J, leaving 20 bases between them. CDR1 is KGHSH, CDR2 LQKENI, per germline. CDR3 in amino acids: CASSPPGIKYSSNYGYTF. Written as DNA, the CDR3 is TGTGCCAGCTCACCCCCAGGAATAAAGTACTCATCTAACTATGGCTACACCTTC.

This clonotype was seen many times. This sequence joins TRBV23-1 and TRBJ2-1, with D possibly called TRBD1 or TRBD2 (5 bases each). TRBV23-1 is flagged as an ORF with uncertain function. The CDR3 loop spans 16 amino acids. With 1 base removed from V and 5 bases from J, the gap between germline ends came to 15 bases. This CDR3 is CASSQYGTEMDNEQFF. The CDR3 DNA is TGCGCCAGCAGTCAATACGGGACCGAAATGGACAATGAGCAGTTCTTC.

V is TRBV5-1 and J is TRBJ2-3; D is uncertain. CDR1 and CDR2 (germline): SGHRS, YFSETQ. The CDR3 is 14 residues long. V lost 0 bases and J 5 bases, leaving 10 bases between the germline ends. CDR3 DNA: TGCGCCAGCAGCTTGGTCCCGTCAGTAGATACGCAGTATTTT. Translation gives CASSLVPSVDTQYF. The full variable domain, its missing parts supplied by reference TRBV5-1 and TRBJ2-3, is KAGVTQTPRYLIKTRGQQVTLSCSPISGHRSVSWYQQTPGQGLQFLFEYFSETQRNKGNFPGRFSGRQFSNSRSEMNVSTLELGDSALYLCASSLVPSVDTQYFGPGTRLTVL.

This clonotype was picked up a small number of times. The V gene is TRBV7-2, the J gene TRBJ1-1; D is uncertain. Germline loops: CDR1 SGHTA, CDR2 FQGNSA. V lost 1 base, J lost 5 bases, and 5 bases lay in between. This CDR3 spans 12 amino acids. The CDR3 is CASSLGWTEAFF. CDR3 nucleotides: TGTGCCAGCAGCTTAGGGTGGACTGAAGCTTTCTTT.

This sequence joins TRBV11-1 and TRBJ2-4, with D tentatively TRBD1 (7 bases). V lost 5 bases to trimming and J lost 3 bases, with 11 bases between them. In germline, CDR1 is SGHAT, CDR2 FQDESV (reference sequence). The CDR3 spans 14 residues. CDR3 nucleotide sequence: TGTGCCAGCAGCGCGGGACAGAGCAAAAACATTCAGTACTTC. This gives the protein CASSAGQSKNIQYF.

This chain joins TRBV19 and TRBJ2-6, with D perhaps being TRBD1 or TRBD2 (5 bases each). Between the trimmed V and J ends, which lost 1 base and 0 bases, there was a span of 16 bases. CDR3 length: 19 residues. Germline-derived CDR1 and CDR2 are LNHDA and SQIVND (reference sequence). The CDR3 reads CASSIAGTTLSSGANVLTF. Written as DNA, the CDR3 is TGTGCCAGTAGTATAGCCGGGACCACCTTAAGCTCTGGGGCCAACGTCCTGACTTTC.

This clonotype showed up just a few times. This chain connects TRBV12-3 or TRBV12-4 to TRBJ2-2; 7 bases agree with TRBD1. The CDR3 spans 15 residues. The V gene end was trimmed by 6 bases and the J gene end by 3 bases; junction bases not matched to a gene: 7. CDR3 loop: CASSLGQEHTGELFF. The DNA for the CDR3 is TGTGCCAGCAGCCTCGGACAGGAGCACACCGGGGAGCTGTTTTTT.

This clonotype was observed a handful of times. The chain combines TRBV19 with TRBJ2-5; D is unresolved. V was shortened by 5 bases and J by 1 base, with 14 bases between the two germline ends. This CDR3 comprises 15 residues. CDR1 and CDR2 from the germline V gene are LNHDA and SQIVND (reference sequence). This chain's CDR3 is CASSSISVGQETQYF. In DNA form, the CDR3 reads TGTGCCAGTAGTTCCATCAGTGTCGGCCAAGAGACCCAGTACTTC.

This clonotype was counted only a few times. V gene TRBV7-8 combines with J gene TRBJ1-5, with 8 bases identical to TRBD1. The trim removed 5 bases at V and 7 bases at J, leaving 10 bases unmatched. Germline V gene sequence: CDR1 SGHVS, CDR2 FQNEAQ. This CDR3 is built from 15 residues. The CDR3, as DNA: TGTGCCAGCAGCGGAAAAGACAGGGGAAGGCAGCCCCAGCATTTT. This translates into CASSGKDRGRQPQHF.

The chain joins TRBV25-1 to TRBJ2-5; 10 positions agree with TRBD2. V lost 6 bases and J lost 5; bases outside the gene matches: 12. The CDR3 covers 16 residues. Germline assignment: CDR1 MGHDK and CDR2 SYGVNS. CDR3 in DNA: TGTGCCAGCAGCGCCCCAAGCGGGAGGGCCGGGGAGACCCAGTACTTC. This translates into CASSAPSGRAGETQYF.

This clonotype has only a few counts. The chain couples TRBV2 to TRBJ1-6, with 8 positions matching TRBD1. Germline loops: CDR1 SNHLY, CDR2 FYNNEI. CDR3 length: 14 amino acids. V gave up 10 bases and J gave up 9 bases; unmatched junction bases: 11. CDR3 region: CATATQGAGSPLHF. The CDR3 nucleotides are TGTGCCACAGCAACCCAGGGGGCGGGTTCACCCCTCCACTTT.

In this sample, this clonotype turned up a few times. The rearrangement uses TRBV27 and TRBJ2-7; 8 bases are shared with TRBD1. Germline V lookup: CDR1 MNHEY, CDR2 SMNVEV (reference sequence). With V trimmed by 8 bases and J by 0 bases, 9 bases remained unmatched. The CDR3 totals 15 residues. CDR3 nucleotides: TGTGCCAGCTCATGGGACAGGAGGGGCTCCTACGAGCAGTACTTC. Its protein product is CASSWDRRGSYEQYF.

This chain uses TRBV12-3 or TRBV12-4 with TRBJ1-2, with 10 bases lining up with TRBD1. This CDR3 has 14 residues. V lost 5 bases, J lost 3 bases, and 3 bases stayed unmatched. For the CDR3, the DNA is TGTGCCAGCAGTCCGGACAGGGGGTACTATGGCTACACCTTC. Protein sequence: CASSPDRGYYGYTF.

In DNA, the CDR3 is TGTGCCAGCAGCTCCACCCCCAGCGGGGGGGCATATACGCAGTATTTT. Translation gives CASSSTPSGGAYTQYF. The gene calls are TRBV7-2 and TRBJ2-3, with TRBD2 identical over 10 bases. Germline trimming cut 4 bases from V and 7 bases from J; bases unmatched to any gene: 11. Germline assignment: CDR1 SGHTA and CDR2 FQGNSA. The CDR3 length is 16 residues.